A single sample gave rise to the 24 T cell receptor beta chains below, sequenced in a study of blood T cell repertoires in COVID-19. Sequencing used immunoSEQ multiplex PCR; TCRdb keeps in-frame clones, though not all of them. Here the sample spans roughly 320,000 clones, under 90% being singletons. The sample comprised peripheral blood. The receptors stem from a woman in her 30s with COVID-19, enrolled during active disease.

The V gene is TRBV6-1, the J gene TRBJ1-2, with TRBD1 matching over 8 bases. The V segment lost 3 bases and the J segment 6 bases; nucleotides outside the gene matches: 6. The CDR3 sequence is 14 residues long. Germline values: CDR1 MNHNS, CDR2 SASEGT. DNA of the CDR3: TGTGCCAGCAGTGACCGACAGGGGAGAGATGGCTACACCTTC. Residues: CASSDRQGRDGYTF.

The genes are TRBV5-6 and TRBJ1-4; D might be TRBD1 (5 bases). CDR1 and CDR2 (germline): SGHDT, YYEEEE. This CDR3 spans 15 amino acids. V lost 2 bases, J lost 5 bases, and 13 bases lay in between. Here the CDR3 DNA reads TGTGCCAGCAGCTTCGGGGGACCGGGAAATGAAAAACTGTTTTTT. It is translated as CASSFGGPGNEKLFF.

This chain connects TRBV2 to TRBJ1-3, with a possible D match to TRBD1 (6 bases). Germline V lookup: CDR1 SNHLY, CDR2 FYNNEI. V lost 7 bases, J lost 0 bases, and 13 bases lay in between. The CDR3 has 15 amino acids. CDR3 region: CASTGGGLSGNTIYF. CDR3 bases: TGTGCCAGCACCGGCGGGGGGCTCTCTGGAAACACCATATATTTT. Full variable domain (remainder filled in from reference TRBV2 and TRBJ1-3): EPEVTQTPSHQVTQMGQEVILRCVPISNHLYFYWYRQILGQKVEFLVSFYNNEISEKSEIFDDQFSVERPDGSNFTLKIRSTKLEDSAMYFCASTGGGLSGNTIYFGEGSWLTVV.

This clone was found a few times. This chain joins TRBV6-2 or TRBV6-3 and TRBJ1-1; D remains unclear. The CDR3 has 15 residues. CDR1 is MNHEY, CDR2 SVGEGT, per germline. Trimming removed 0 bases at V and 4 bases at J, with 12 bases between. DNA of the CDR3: TGTGCCAGCAGTTACTCGGAGACCTTGGGCACTGAAGCTTTCTTT. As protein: CASSYSETLGTEAFF.

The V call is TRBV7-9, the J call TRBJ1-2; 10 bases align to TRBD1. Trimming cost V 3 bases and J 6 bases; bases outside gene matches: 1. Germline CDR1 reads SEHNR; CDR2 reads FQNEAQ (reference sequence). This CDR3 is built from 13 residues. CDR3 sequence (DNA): TGTGCCAGCAGCTTGGGGACAGGGGATGGCTACACCTTC. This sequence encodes CASSLGTGDGYTF.

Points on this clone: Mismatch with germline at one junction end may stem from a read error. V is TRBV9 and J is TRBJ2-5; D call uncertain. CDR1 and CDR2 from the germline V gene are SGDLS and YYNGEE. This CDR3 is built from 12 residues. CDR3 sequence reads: CASSDRQGTQYF. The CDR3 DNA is TGTGCCAGCAGCGATCGACAAGGGACCCAGTACTTC.

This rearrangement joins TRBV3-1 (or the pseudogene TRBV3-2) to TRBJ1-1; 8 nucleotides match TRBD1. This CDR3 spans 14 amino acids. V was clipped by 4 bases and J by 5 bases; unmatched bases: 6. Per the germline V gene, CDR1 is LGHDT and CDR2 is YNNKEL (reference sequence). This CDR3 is CASSRRTGRTEAFF. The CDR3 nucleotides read TGTGCCAGCAGCCGCCGGACAGGGAGAACTGAAGCTTTCTTT.

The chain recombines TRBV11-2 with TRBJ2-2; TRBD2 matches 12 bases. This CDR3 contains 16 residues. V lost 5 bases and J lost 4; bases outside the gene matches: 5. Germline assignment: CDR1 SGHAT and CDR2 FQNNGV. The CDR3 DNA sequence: TGTGCCAGCAGCCCAGGACTAGCGGGGACCACCGGGGAGCTGTTTTTT. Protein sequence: CASSPGLAGTTGELFF.

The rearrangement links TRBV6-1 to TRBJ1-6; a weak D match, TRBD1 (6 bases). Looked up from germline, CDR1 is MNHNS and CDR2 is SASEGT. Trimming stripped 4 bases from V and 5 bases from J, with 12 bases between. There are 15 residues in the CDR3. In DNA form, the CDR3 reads TGTGCCAGCAGTGGCTGGACAGTTAATAATTCACCCCTCCACTTT. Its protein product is CASSGWTVNNSPLHF.

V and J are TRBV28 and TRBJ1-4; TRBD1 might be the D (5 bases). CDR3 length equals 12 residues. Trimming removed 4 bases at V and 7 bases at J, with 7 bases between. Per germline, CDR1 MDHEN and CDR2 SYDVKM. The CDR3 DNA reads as TGTGCCAGCAGTTCCAGGGTTGAAAAACTGTTTTTT. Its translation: CASSSRVEKLFF.

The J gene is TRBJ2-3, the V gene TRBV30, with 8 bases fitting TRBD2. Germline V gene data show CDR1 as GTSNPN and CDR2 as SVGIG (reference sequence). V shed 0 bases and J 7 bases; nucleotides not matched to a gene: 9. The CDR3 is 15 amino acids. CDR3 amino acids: CAWSVRGGPRNTQYF. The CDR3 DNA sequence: TGTGCCTGGAGTGTTCGGGGGGGTCCCCGGAATACGCAGTATTTT.

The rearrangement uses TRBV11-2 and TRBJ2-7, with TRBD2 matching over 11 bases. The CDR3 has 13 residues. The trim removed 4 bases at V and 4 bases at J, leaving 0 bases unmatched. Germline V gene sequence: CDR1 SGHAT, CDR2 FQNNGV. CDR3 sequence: CASSWTSGYEQYV. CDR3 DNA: TGTGCCAGCAGCTGGACTAGCGGGTACGAGCAGTACGTC.

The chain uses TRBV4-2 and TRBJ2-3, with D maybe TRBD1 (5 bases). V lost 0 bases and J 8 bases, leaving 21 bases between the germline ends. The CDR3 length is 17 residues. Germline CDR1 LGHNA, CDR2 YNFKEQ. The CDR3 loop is CASSQDRTGTGPSTQYF. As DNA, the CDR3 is TGTGCCAGCAGCCAAGACCGAACCGGAACAGGCCCTAGTACGCAGTATTTT.

The CDR3 here is CASSQTVNTEAFF. The CDR3 nucleotides read TGTGCCAGCAGCCAGACAGTGAACACTGAAGCTTTCTTT. The rearrangement uses TRBV14 and TRBJ1-1; the D gene is possibly TRBD1 (5 bases). CDR1 is SGHDN, CDR2 FVKESK, per germline. V lost 3 bases to trimming and J lost 0 bases, with 5 bases between them. CDR3 length: 13 residues.

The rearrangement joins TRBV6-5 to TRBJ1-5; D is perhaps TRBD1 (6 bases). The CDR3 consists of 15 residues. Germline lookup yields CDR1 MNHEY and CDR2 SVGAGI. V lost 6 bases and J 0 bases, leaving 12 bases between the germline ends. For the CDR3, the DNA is TGTGCCAGCAGCCTACAGGGTTATAGCAATCAGCCCCAGCATTTT. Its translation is CASSLQGYSNQPQHF.

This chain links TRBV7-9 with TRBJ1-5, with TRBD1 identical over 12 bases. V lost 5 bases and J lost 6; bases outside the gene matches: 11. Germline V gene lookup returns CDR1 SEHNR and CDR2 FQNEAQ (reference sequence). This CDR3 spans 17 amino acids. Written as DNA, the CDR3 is TGTGCCAGCAGCACCCGGGACAGGGGGCAGGTTGGTCAGCCCCAGCATTTT. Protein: CASSTRDRGQVGQPQHF.

CDR3 sequence (DNA): TGTGCCAGCAGCTTAGACCTAGCGGGGGGAAACAATGAGCAGTTCTTC. Protein sequence: CASSLDLAGGNNEQFF. The chain has TRBV11-2 and TRBJ2-1, with TRBD2 identical over 11 bases. CDR1 is SGHAT and CDR2 is FQNNGV in the germline V gene. CDR3 size: 16 residues. V trimming: 0 bases; J trimming: 5 bases; junction bases outside the gene matches: 3.

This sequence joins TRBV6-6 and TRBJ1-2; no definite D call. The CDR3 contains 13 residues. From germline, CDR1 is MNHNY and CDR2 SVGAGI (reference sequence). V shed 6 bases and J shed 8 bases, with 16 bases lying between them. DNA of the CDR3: TGTGCCAGCAGGCATGAGGGCGTGCAGGGCTACACCTTC. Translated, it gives CASRHEGVQGYTF.

CDR3 residues: CASTKQGGHDEQFF. The CDR3 DNA sequence: TGTGCCAGCACCAAGCAGGGGGGCCACGATGAGCAGTTCTTC. J is TRBJ2-1 and V is TRBV6-6; weak D call: TRBD1 (7 bases). Germline CDR1 MNHNY, CDR2 SVGAGI (reference sequence). V gave up 7 bases and J gave up 8 bases, with 18 bases separating them. The length of the CDR3 is 14 residues.

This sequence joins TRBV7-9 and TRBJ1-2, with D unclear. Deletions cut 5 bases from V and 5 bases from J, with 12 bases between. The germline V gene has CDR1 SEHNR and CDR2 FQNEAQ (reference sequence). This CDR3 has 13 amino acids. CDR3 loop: CASSKEGTYGYTF. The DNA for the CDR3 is TGTGCCAGCAGCAAGGAGGGAACTTATGGCTACACCTTC.

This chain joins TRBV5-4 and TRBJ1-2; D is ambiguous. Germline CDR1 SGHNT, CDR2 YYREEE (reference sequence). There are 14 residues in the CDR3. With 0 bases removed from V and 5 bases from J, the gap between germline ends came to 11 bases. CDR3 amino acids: CASSLVGGLYGYTF. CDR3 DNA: TGTGCCAGCAGCTTGGTCGGAGGCCTATATGGCTACACCTTC.

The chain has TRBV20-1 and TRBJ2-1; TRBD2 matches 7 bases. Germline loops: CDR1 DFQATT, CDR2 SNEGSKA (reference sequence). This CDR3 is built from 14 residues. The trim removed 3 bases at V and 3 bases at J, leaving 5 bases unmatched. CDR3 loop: CSASLGGDYNEQFF. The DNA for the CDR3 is TGCAGTGCTAGTCTGGGGGGGGACTACAATGAGCAGTTCTTC.

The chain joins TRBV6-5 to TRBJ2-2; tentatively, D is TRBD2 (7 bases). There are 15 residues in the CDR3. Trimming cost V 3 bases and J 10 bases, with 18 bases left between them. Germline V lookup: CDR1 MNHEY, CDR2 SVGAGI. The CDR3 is CASSYRGGAGEELFF. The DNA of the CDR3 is TGTGCCAGCAGTTATAGGGGGGGGGCAGGCGAGGAGCTGTTTTTT.

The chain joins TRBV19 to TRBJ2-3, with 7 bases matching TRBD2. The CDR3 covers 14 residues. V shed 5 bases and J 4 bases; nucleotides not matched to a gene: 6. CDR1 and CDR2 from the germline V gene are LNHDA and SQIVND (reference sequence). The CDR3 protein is CASSALAAPDTQYF. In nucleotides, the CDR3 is TGTGCCAGTAGTGCCCTAGCGGCTCCAGATACGCAGTATTTT. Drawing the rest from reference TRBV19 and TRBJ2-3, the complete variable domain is DGGITQSPKYLFRKEGQNVTLSCEQNLNHDAMYWYRQDPGQGLRLIYYSQIVNDFQKGDIAEGYSVSREKKESFPLTVTSAQKNPTAFYLCASSALAAPDTQYFGPGTRLTVL.